Sequencing of this T cell receptor beta chain was carried out in a study of T-cell reconstitution after alpha-beta-depleted transplantation in children. The TCRbeta library incorporated unique molecular identifiers. TCRdb processed the PCR reads anew with MiXCR; each CDR3 protein has one entry. The sample carries fewer than 350,000 distinct CDR3 sequences, roughly a tenth recorded once. This CDR3 has 15 residues. The ends lost 2 bases at V and 10 bases at J; junction bases unmatched: 9. Per the germline V gene, CDR1 is SGHDT and CDR2 is YYEEEE. This sequence joins TRBV5-6 and TRBJ2-1; the match to TRBD1 covers 10 bases. Material: PBMCs, obtained before TCRalphabeta/CD19-depleted stem cell transplant. The sequence was collected from a boy younger than two with acute myeloid leukemia, due to receive a stem cell transplant. The CDR3 region has the DNA TGTGCCAGCAGCTTCGCGACAGGGGGCTACGGAGAGCAGTTCTTC. Encoded protein: CASSFATGGYGEQFF.